These T cell receptor beta chains were read from a single sample in a study of blood T cell repertoires in COVID-19. TCRdb's copy holds only in-frame clones and misses some; the assay was immunoSEQ multiplex PCR. The data show approximately 220,000 clones, 80% to 90% seen once. The source material was PBMCs or T cells enriched from blood (not recorded which). These receptors originate from a woman in her 30s with acute COVID-19. Both conserved end residues are part of each CDR3. The D gene is left open where the match is weak. Only part of the rows carry a size: once, few, many, or a class if the clone is expanded.

TRBJ1-4 . TRBD1 TRBV7-9 15 TGTGCCAGCAGCTCCAGGGGGACAGGGGTCGAAAAACTGTTTTTT CASSSRGTGVEKLFF
TRBJ2-2 . . TRBV27 14 TGTGCCAGCAGTTTTCGGGGAGACACCGGGGAGCTGTTTTTT CASSFRGDTGELFF
TRBJ2-3 . . TRBV7-5 16 TGTGCCAGAAGCTTAACTAGCGGGGGGTGCACAGATACGCAGTATTTT CARSLTSGGCTDTQYF
TRBJ2-7 . . TRBV14 13 TGTGCCAGCAGCCGCATAGGGGCTCGCGAGCAGTACTTC CASSRIGAREQYF
TRBJ1-2 . . TRBV4-3 15 TGCGCCAGCAGCCAAGAGGGGCCGCCCAACTATGGCTACACCTTC CASSQEGPPNYGYTF
TRBJ2-2 . . TRBV11-2 16 TGTGCCAGCAGCTTAGGGACAGCGATTAACACCGGGGAGCTGTTTTTT CASSLGTAINTGELFF
TRBJ1-2 . . TRBV18 16 TGTGCCAGCTCACCGAGGGTCGGGACTCCTATTGGGGGCTACACCTTC CASSPRVGTPIGGYTF
TRBJ1-2 . . TRBV19 16 TGTGCCAGTAGTACCCTCACGTCAATGAGGGCCTATGGCTACACCTTC CASSTLTSMRAYGYTF
TRBJ2-2 . TRBD1 TRBV27 15 TGTGCCAGCACTTCCGGGACAGGGTTTCCCGGGGAGCTGTTTTTT CASTSGTGFPGELFF
TRBJ2-7 . . TRBV13 15 TGTGCCAGCCAACAGGGAAGGGAGGGCTCCTACGAGCAGTACTTC CASQQGREGSYEQYF
TRBJ1-1 . . TRBV21-1 14 TGTGCCAGCAGCAGATCTCTCTATAGTACTGAAGCTTTCTTT CASSRSLYSTEAFF
TRBJ1-5 . . TRBV6-2/TRBV6-3 14 TGTGCCAGCAGTCCGAGGGCCCGCAATCAGCCCCAGCATTTT CASSPRARNQPQHF
TRBJ1-2 . TRBD1 TRBV2 14 TGTGCCAGCAGGACAGGGTCGGTAAACTATGGCTACACCTTC CASRTGSVNYGYTF
TRBJ1-1 . TRBD1 TRBV9 16 TGTGCCAGCAGCGAGGCTCCGGGACAGGGGGTGACTGAAGCTTTCTTT CASSEAPGQGVTEAFF
TRBJ1-4 . TRBD1 TRBV4-1 15 TGCGCCAGCAGCCGACGGACAGGGGGTTCGGAAAAACTGTTTTTT CASSRRTGGSEKLFF
TRBJ1-5 . . TRBV5-6 14 TGTGCCAGCAGCGCGACAAGTAGCAATCAGCCCCAGCATTTT CASSATSSNQPQHF
TRBJ1-3 once . TRBV19 13 TGTGCCAGTTCTTCGGAGACTGGAAACACCATATATTTT CASSSETGNTIYF
TRBJ2-1 . . TRBV7-6 13 TGTGCCAGCAGCGACGGGGAATGGATTGAGCAGTTCTTC CASSDGEWIEQFF
TRBJ2-4 once . TRBV7-9 15 TGTGCCAGCAGCCAGCCGGGGGTGGCCAAAAACATTCAGTACTTC CASSQPGVAKNIQYF
TRBJ1-2 . . TRBV7-9 19 TGTGCCAGCAGCTTAGCGCCTGGCCCGCGATCTACTGGGGCCAATGGCTACACCTTC CASSLAPGPRSTGANGYTF
TRBJ1-1 once . TRBV18 14 TGTGCCAGCTCACCAGTAAGCCAGGGGACTGAAGCTTTCTTT CASSPVSQGTEAFF
TRBJ1-2 . . TRBV7-9 13 TGTGCCAGCAGCTTAGATCGTTCCTATGGCTACACCTTC CASSLDRSYGYTF
TRBJ1-1 . TRBD1 TRBV11-2 15 TGTGCCAGCAGCCCACGCGACAGGGCTAGGACTGAAGCTTTCTTT CASSPRDRARTEAFF
TRBJ2-5 once TRBD2 TRBV6-5 14 TGTGCCAGCAGTCTGACTAGCGGGGGAGAGACCCAGTACTTC CASSLTSGGETQYF
TRBJ1-1 . TRBD1 TRBV6-2/TRBV6-3 15 TGTGCCAGCAGTCGACAGGGTTCGTGGAACACTGAAGCTTTCTTT CASSRQGSWNTEAFF
TRBJ1-1 . . TRBV9 11 TGTGCCAGCGGTACGGGCACTGAAGCTTTCTTT CASGTGTEAFF
TRBJ1-1 . . TRBV6-6 12 TGTGCCGCGGGGCGGCCGAACACTGAAGCTTTCTTT CAAGRPNTEAFF
TRBJ1-2 few . TRBV5-6 12 TGTGCCAGCAGCTTGTACAGGGTTGGCTACACCTTC CASSLYRVGYTF
TRBJ1-2 . . TRBV5-4 16 TGTGCCAGCAGCTCCCGAGCTCTGCCCATAGACTATGGCTACACCTTC CASSSRALPIDYGYTF
TRBJ1-5 . . TRBV2 14 TGTGCCAGCAGTGAGGCGGGGAGCAATCAGCCCCAGCATTTT CASSEAGSNQPQHF
TRBJ2-3 once . TRBV3-1/TRBV3-2 14 TGTGCCAGCAGCCAAAGGACAGCGACAGATACGCAGTATTTT CASSQRTATDTQYF
TRBJ1-6 . . TRBV10-2 14 TGCGCCAGCAGTCCCACAGGAGAAAATTCACCCCTCCACTTT CASSPTGENSPLHF
TRBJ2-3 . TRBD2 TRBV5-1 16 TGCGCCAGCAGCCTCTACAGCGGGGGGGCTGTCGATACGCAGTATTTT CASSLYSGGAVDTQYF
TRBJ2-1 . TRBD2 TRBV27 14 TGTGCCAGCAGGCGGGGGGGCCGGTACAATGAGCAGTTCTTC CASRRGGRYNEQFF
TRBJ1-6 . TRBD1 TRBV27 15 TGTGCCAGCAGTCCCGGGGACAGATATAATTCACCCCTCCACTTT CASSPGDRYNSPLHF
TRBJ2-2 . . TRBV7-7 16 TGTGCTAGCAGCAAGGCGCAGGGGCCATCCACCGGGGAGCTGTTTTTT CASSKAQGPSTGELFF
TRBJ2-1 . . TRBV14 13 TGTGCCAGCAGCCAAGGGAGGCACAATGAGCAGTTCTTC CASSQGRHNEQFF
TRBJ2-3 . TRBD2 TRBV24-1 15 TGTGCCACCCCAACTAGCGGGGCGCCCACAGATACGCAGTATTTT CATPTSGAPTDTQYF
TRBJ2-7 . TRBD2 TRBV14 15 TGTGCCAGCAGCCAAGTGACTAGCTTGACCTACGAGCAGTACTTC CASSQVTSLTYEQYF
TRBJ1-6 . . TRBV21-1 15 TGTGCCAGCAGCTTAGGGGACAGGATCCATTCACCCCTCCACTTT CASSLGDRIHSPLHF
TRBJ2-5 . . TRBV4-1 14 TGCGCCAGCAGCCAAGAGAGGGCTCGGGAGACCCAGTACTTC CASSQERARETQYF
TRBJ2-3 . . TRBV4-1 13 TGCGCCAGCAGCCAAGCAGGGGGGGATACGCAGTATTTT CASSQAGGDTQYF
TRBJ1-1 . . TRBV11-2 15 TGTGCCAGCAGCCGGCGACAGAACATGAACACTGAAGCTTTCTTT CASSRRQNMNTEAFF
TRBJ1-1 . TRBD1 TRBV10-3 15 TGTGCCATCAGTTCCGGACAGGCCGGGTCGGGTGAAGCTTTCTTT CAISSGQAGSGEAFF
TRBJ1-2 . TRBD1 TRBV6-5 14 TGTGCCAGCGTGGGGACAGGGGCGGGCTATGGCTACACCTTC CASVGTGAGYGYTF
TRBJ1-1 . . TRBV7-6 15 TGTGCCAGCAGCGCACTACAGGGTGGGGACACTGAAGCTTTCTTT CASSALQGGDTEAFF
TRBJ1-5 . TRBD1 TRBV7-9 14 TGTGCCAGCAGCCAACAGGGGGGAAACCAGCCCCAGCATTTT CASSQQGGNQPQHF
TRBJ2-3 . . TRBV11-2 16 TGTGCCAGCAGCTTAGATATAGCCGAAAGCACAGATACGCAGTATTTT CASSLDIAESTDTQYF
TRBJ2-2 once TRBD1 TRBV5-1 13 TGCGCCACGGGGACAGGGAACACCGGGGAGCTGTTTTTT CATGTGNTGELFF
TRBJ2-7 few TRBD1 TRBV6-1 14 TGTGCCAGCAGTGAGGGGGACAGCTCCTACGAGCAGTACTTC CASSEGDSSYEQYF
TRBJ1-1 once TRBD1 TRBV5-4 17 TGTGCCAGCAGCTTGGACCGGGACAGGGACGGGGACACTGAAGCTTTCTTT CASSLDRDRDGDTEAFF
TRBJ1-2 . . TRBV19 14 TGTGCCAGTAGTATAAATCAGGGCGCGCGGGGCTACACCTTC CASSINQGARGYTF
TRBJ2-2 . . TRBV4-3 16 TGCGCCAGCAGCCAATCAGCAGGTCTCAACACCGGGGAGCTGTTTTTT CASSQSAGLNTGELFF
TRBJ1-2 . . TRBV4-3 14 TGCGCCAGCAGCCTCGCAGGGAATCGCTATGGCTACACCTTC CASSLAGNRYGYTF
TRBJ1-4 . . TRBV29-1 14 TGCAGCGTTGAAAACTCTACCCGCTCAGGAAAACTGTTTTTT CSVENSTRSGKLFF
TRBJ1-5 . TRBD1 TRBV5-5 15 TGTGCCAGCAGCGTCGGACAGGGGTTCGGTCAGCCCCAGCATTTT CASSVGQGFGQPQHF
TRBJ2-3 . TRBD2 TRBV2 20 TGTGCCAGCAGGGTTGGGTGGACAAGGCGCGGGGGGTCCTTCACAGATACGCAGTATTTT CASRVGWTRRGGSFTDTQYF
TRBJ1-2 few TRBD1 TRBV30 13 TGTGCCTGGAGTCCCAGGGGGGATGCTGGCTACACCTTC CAWSPRGDAGYTF
TRBJ2-2 . . TRBV11-2 16 TGTGCCAGCAGCTCGTCCTGGGACTCGAACACCGGGGAGCTGTTTTTT CASSSSWDSNTGELFF
TRBJ2-1 . . TRBV11-3 15 TGTGCCAGCAGCGTAGGACGTCTAGGAATAACTGAGCAGTTCTTC CASSVGRLGITEQFF